The 13 T cell receptor beta chains given below trace back to one sample, sequenced in a study of CD8 T cells in ankylosing spondylitis. Their specific antigens are unknown. Study outcomes and limitations: Apparently characteristic of ankylosing spondylitis blood was a TCR beta motif (eight highly homologous variants).

TCRdb passed the 5' RACE reads through MiXCR, listing each CDR3 protein once. Found here are fewer than 650,000 distinct CDR3 sequences, approximately 12% of them singletons; the top ten hold approximately 7%. The source material was blood, either unsorted or a sorted T cell fraction (not recorded which). The source of these receptors is a male donor with ankylosing spondylitis.

The rearrangement joins TRBV7-9 to TRBJ2-1; 7 bases line up with TRBD2. J lost 4 bases, V lost 7 bases, and 13 bases had no gene match. Germline loops: CDR1 SEHNR, CDR2 FQNEAQ (reference sequence). The CDR3 sequence is 16 residues long. The CDR3 is CASIKMSGNLYNEQFF. The CDR3 region has the DNA TGTGCCAGCATCAAGATGAGCGGGAACCTGTACAATGAGCAGTTCTTC.

This clonotype was recorded a few times. V and J are TRBV7-7 and TRBJ2-2; D remains unclear. This CDR3 region has 16 residues. Germline-derived CDR1 and CDR2 are SSHAT and FNYEAQ (reference sequence). Trimming stripped 3 bases from V and 3 bases from J, with 14 bases between. The CDR3 loop reads CASSLGSGGHTGELFF. Here the CDR3 DNA reads TGTGCCAGCAGCTTGGGGTCGGGCGGTCACACCGGGGAGCTGTTTTTT.

The table lists this clonotype with many counts. This rearrangement joins TRBV29-1 to TRBJ2-5; 11 bases are shared with TRBD2. This CDR3 spans 16 amino acids. J gave up 4 bases and V 2 bases, and 9 bases lay outside the gene matches. Germline lookup yields CDR1 SQVTM and CDR2 ANQGSEA. The CDR3 protein is CSVESPTLAGGETQYF. In nucleotides, the CDR3 is TGCAGCGTTGAATCCCCCACCCTAGCGGGAGGAGAGACCCAGTACTTC.

The CDR3 region is CASSLSGTSAVVDEQFF. The CDR3 nucleotides read TGTGCCAGCAGCTTATCCGGGACTAGCGCGGTCGTAGACGAGCAGTTCTTC. The chain joins TRBV13 to TRBJ2-1; 10 bases align to TRBD2. CDR3 length: 17 residues. CDR1 is PRHDT and CDR2 is FYEKMQ in the germline V gene (reference sequence). J gave up 10 bases and V 2 bases, and 14 bases lay outside the gene matches.

The chain recombines TRBV20-1 with TRBJ2-4; D remains ambiguous. The length of the CDR3 is 11 residues. Trimming cost V 0 bases and J 5 bases, with 2 bases left between them. Per germline, CDR1 DFQATT and CDR2 SNEGSKA (reference sequence). The DNA of the CDR3 is TGCAGTGCTAGAGAGGAAAACATTCAGTACTTC. This translates into CSAREENIQYF.

In this sample, this clonotype turned up a few times. The chain carries TRBV20-1 and TRBJ1-2; TRBD1 is a possible D gene (6 bases). The germline V gene encodes CDR1 DFQATT and CDR2 SNEGSKA (reference sequence). The V gene lost 5 bases and the J gene lost 2 bases, with 15 bases spanning the gap. There are 14 residues in the CDR3. CDR3 nucleotides: TGCAGTGCTGCAAAGGGGGGTCTGAACTATGGCTACACCTTC. This sequence encodes CSAAKGGLNYGYTF.

The V and J genes are TRBV5-1 and TRBJ1-2; D remains unclear. Germline V gene lookup returns CDR1 SGHRS and CDR2 YFSETQ. Trimming left V 1 base short and J 0 bases short, with 10 bases between. This CDR3 comprises 15 residues. The CDR3 protein is CASSLSTTANYGYTF. The CDR3 nucleotides read TGCGCCAGCAGCTTGTCCACCACAGCTAACTATGGCTACACCTTC.

This clonotype showed up just a few times. The chain has TRBV6-5 and TRBJ1-4; tentatively, D is TRBD1 (5 bases). CDR1 is MNHEY and CDR2 is SVGAGI in the germline V gene. Trimming pared 1 base from V and 8 bases from J, leaving 11 bases between. There are 14 residues in the CDR3. CDR3 amino acids: CASSYYGEGEKLFF. The CDR3 DNA reads TGTGCCAGCAGTTACTACGGGGAGGGGGAAAAACTGTTTTTT.

This clonotype was picked up many times. The chain recombines TRBV3-1 with TRBJ2-4; 9 nucleotides match TRBD1. Trimming removed 5 bases from V and 8 bases from J; junction bases left unmatched: 10. The CDR3 length is 15 residues. CDR1 is LGHDT, CDR2 YNNKEL, per germline (reference sequence). The CDR3 sequence is CASSFFTGGEDIQYF. DNA for the CDR3: TGTGCCAGCAGCTTCTTCACAGGGGGCGAGGACATTCAGTACTTC.

There are a few counts of this clonotype. Compared with germline, one end of the junction differs, possibly owing to a read error. The chain employs TRBV7-9 and TRBJ1-4; a weak D match, TRBD1 (5 bases). CDR3 length: 14 residues. CDR1 and CDR2 from the germline V gene are SEHNR and FQNEAQ (reference sequence). CDR3 sequence (DNA): TGTGCCAGCAGCCTAGCCGGGGCGGCTGAAAAACTGTTTTTT. Protein product: CASSLAGAAEKLFF.

This clonotype was detected only a few times. This chain connects TRBV29-1 to TRBJ2-5, with TRBD2 matching over 10 bases. Germline loops: CDR1 SQVTM, CDR2 ANQGSEA. Trimming took 4 bases from V and 5 from J; bases not matched to a gene: 4. The CDR3 spans 13 residues. CDR3 protein: CSVVASGSETQYF. The CDR3 DNA follows: TGCAGCGTTGTAGCTAGCGGGAGCGAGACCCAGTACTTC.

This chain joins TRBV2 and TRBJ2-7; D possibly corresponds to TRBD1 (6 bases). The CDR3 loop spans 13 amino acids. Germline assignment: CDR1 SNHLY and CDR2 FYNNEI. The ends were cut back, 4 bases at V and 3 bases at J, with 10 bases in the middle. CDR3: CASSVVRGYEQYV. As DNA, the CDR3 is TGTGCCAGCAGTGTGGTCAGGGGCTACGAGCAGTACGTC.

The genes are TRBV5-1 and TRBJ2-5; D not resolved. Looked up from germline, CDR1 is SGHRS and CDR2 is YFSETQ. The CDR3 runs to 14 residues. Trimming stripped 4 bases from V and 5 bases from J, with 15 bases between. The CDR3 protein is CASSDQSPGETQYF. CDR3 sequence (DNA): TGCGCCAGCAGCGATCAATCGCCTGGGGAGACCCAGTACTTC.